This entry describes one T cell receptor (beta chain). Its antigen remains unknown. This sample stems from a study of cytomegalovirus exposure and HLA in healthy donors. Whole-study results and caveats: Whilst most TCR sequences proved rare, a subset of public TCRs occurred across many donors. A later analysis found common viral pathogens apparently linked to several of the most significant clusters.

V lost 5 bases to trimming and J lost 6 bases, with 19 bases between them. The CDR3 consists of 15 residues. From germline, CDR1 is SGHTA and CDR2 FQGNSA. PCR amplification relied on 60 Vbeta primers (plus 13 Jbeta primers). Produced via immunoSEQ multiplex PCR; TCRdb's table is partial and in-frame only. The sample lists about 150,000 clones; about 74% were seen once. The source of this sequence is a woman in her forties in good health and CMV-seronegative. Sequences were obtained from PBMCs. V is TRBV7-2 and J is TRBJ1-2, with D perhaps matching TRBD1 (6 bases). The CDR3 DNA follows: TGTGCCAGCAGCGCTTATCGAGGACAGCTTGATGGCTACACCTTC. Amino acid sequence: CASSAYRGQLDGYTF.